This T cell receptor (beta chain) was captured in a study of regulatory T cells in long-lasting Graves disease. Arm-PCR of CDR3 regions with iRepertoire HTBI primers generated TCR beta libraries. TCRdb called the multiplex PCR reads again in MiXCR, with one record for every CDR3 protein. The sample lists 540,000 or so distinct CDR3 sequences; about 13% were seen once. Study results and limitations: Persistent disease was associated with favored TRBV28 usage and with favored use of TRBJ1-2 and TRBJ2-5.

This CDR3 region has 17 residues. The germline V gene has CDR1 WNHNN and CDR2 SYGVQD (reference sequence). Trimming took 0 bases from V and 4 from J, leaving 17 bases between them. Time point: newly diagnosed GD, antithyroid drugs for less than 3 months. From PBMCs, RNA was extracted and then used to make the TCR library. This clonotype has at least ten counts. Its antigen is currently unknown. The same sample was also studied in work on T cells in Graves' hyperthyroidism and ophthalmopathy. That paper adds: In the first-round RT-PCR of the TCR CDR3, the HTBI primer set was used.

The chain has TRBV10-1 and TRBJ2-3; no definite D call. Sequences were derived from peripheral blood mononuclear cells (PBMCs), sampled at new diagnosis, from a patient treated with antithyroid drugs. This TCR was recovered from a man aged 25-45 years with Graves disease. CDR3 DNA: TGCGCCAGCAGTGAGTCCGTCCGTCGTCTCAGCCCAGATACGCAGTATTTT. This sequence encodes CASSESVRRLSPDTQYF.